The entry below describes one T cell receptor (beta chain). Its target antigen remains unknown. It has no much larger one-base neighbor in the sample; base qualities were not kept. The intended sense of this specimen's time point label: about 28 days (+/-7) after the second vaccine dose. AZD1222 recipients with second doses at about 4 weeks or about 12 weeks were pooled, because spike-specific TCR depth and breadth did not differ between schedules. The vaccinee samples were drawn from two UK trials, COV001 and COV002, one of which was a single-blind randomized controlled phase 2/3 trial testing AZD1222 (ChAdOx1 nCoV-19) in healthy adults. For TCRbeta chain sequencing, PBMC samples from trial participants were taken at day 0 and at day 28 after the second dose. This entry comes from a study of T cell responses to AZD1222 COVID-19 vaccine (dated by TCRdb to the early 2020s). Context from the whole study: TCR sequencing covered some 240 trial participants: approximately 200 given two doses of AZD1222 and some 25 given two doses of MenACWY control vaccine. Enrollment into the trials was organized by age into subgroups of 18-55, 56-69 and 70-plus years, and those subgroups contained approximately 160, 26 and 62 TCR-sequenced participants, respectively.

What the research found in general, with its limitations: CD4 TCRs associated with the vaccine covered the entire spike protein, and the dominant responses were in regions 160-218 and 743-854. Conclusions about previously exposed vaccinees were limited because only five to seven AZD1222 recipients were SARS-CoV-2 seropositive at baseline. Reportedly, close to half of the unique spike-specific TCRs recognized epitopes lying outside the regions that are mutated in the B.1.351 and B.1.1.7 variants. After two AZD1222 doses, spike-specific TCR breadth and depth were significantly higher than at day 0 and than in MenACWY recipients. Because no day 14 peak-response samples were available, repertoires were characterized only after the peak T cell response. Participants were mostly white British, with more females than males. The authors suggested clonal diversity may have been underestimated. The 56-69-year group was small, and its depth increase did not reach significance, likely because of low power.

CDR1 is given as LGHDT and CDR2 as YNNKEL, both from the germline V gene (reference sequence). Deletion took 0 bases off V and 1 base off J, with a span of 6 bases between the germline ends. From the cysteine through the phenylalanine, the CDR3 covers 14 amino acids. The read is trimmed to its CDR3 DNA, 42 bases read in frame from base 1. The CDR3 regions of human TCRbeta chains were analyzed by immunosequencing. The study's own analysis went as follows. Repertoire TCRs were checked for matches against a reference library of SARS-CoV-2-specific TCRs that had been generated using the MIRA antigen-specificity platform. Breadth was defined as the fraction of unique TCRs that were SARS-CoV-2-associated. Depth was defined as the fraction of total T cells that were SARS-CoV-2-associated. Each spike-specific TCR was assigned to its reactive spike region and to a CD4 or CD8 class using the MIRA data. Log10-transformed breadth and depth values were compared by one-way ANOVA with Sidak's multiple comparisons tests. Imported from immuneACCESS, the table was reduced by TCRdb to in-frame sequences with V and J called. These copies leave out some clones; in studies compared against another copy, an unresolved V gene accounts for under half, and the cause of the remainder is not known. Clonal size and the V and J genes are those of that table, whereas D and trimming came from the DNA. This sample comprises 65,000 to 90,000 clones, roughly 85% of them detected only once. 1.3% of the sample rests with the top ten.

This material consisted of peripheral blood, taken 28 days after the second AZD1222 dose. In this chain, TRBV3-1 (or the pseudogene TRBV3-2) is recombined with TRBJ1-2, with no D gene named confidently. The TCR originated in an adult who received the AZD1222 COVID-19 vaccine. The sequence in DNA is TGTGCCAGCAGCCAAGATCCGGGTAACTATGGCTACACCTTC. It translates to CASSQDPGNYGYTF.